These T cell receptor beta chains were read from a single sample in a study of identical twins. TCRdb used MiXCR to reprocess the 5' RACE reads, holding one entry per CDR3 protein. This sample has hundreds of thousands of distinct CDR3 sequences; around 24% occur once, and the top ten carry about 2.7%. These same data were also listed under a study on T cells expressing NK-cell markers.

The specimen sequenced was CD4+ T cells sorted from blood. The source is a young woman in good health. CDR3s include the opening cysteine and the closing phenylalanine or tryptophan. Fields, in order: V gene, D gene, J gene, clone size, CDR3 DNA, CDR3 protein. D genes are given only for firm matches. Expanded clones get a size class; other rows say once, few or many, or leave the size out.

TRBV14	-	TRBJ2-3	-	TGTGCCAGCAGCCAAGCCCAGGACACCAAGCGACAAGATACGCAGTATTTT	CASSQAQDTKRQDTQYF
TRBV9	TRBD1	TRBJ2-3	-	TGTGCCAGCAGCGTAGCGACAGGGATGCAGTATTTT	CASSVATGMQYF
TRBV6-1	TRBD1	TRBJ2-7	few	TGTGCCAGCCAGGACAGGATACTCTACGAGCAGTACTTC	CASQDRILYEQYF
TRBV7-2	-	TRBJ2-3	-	TGTGCCGGGGCCGACGGTAGCACAGATACGCAGTATTTT	CAGADGSTDTQYF
TRBV4-1	-	TRBJ2-3	few	TGCGCCAGCAGCCCCATTGCTCGGGGAGATACGCAGTATTTT	CASSPIARGDTQYF
TRBV2	-	TRBJ1-2	-	TGTGCCAGCAGTGAAACAGGGCTGAGCTACACCTTC	CASSETGLSYTF
TRBV24-1	-	TRBJ2-3	-	TGTGCCACCAGTGATGCCGGGACAGCGGGGACAGATACGCAGTATTTT	CATSDAGTAGTDTQYF
TRBV27	-	TRBJ1-5	few	TGTGCCAGCTGGCCGACCTGGGGTCAGCCCCAGCATTTT	CASWPTWGQPQHF
TRBV12-3/TRBV12-4	TRBD2	TRBJ2-7	-	TGTGCCAGCAGAGGGACTAGCGGGAGCTACGAGCAGTACTTC	CASRGTSGSYEQYF
TRBV11-1	TRBD1	TRBJ2-7	-	TGTGCCAGCAGCTTGACGGCAGGGGGCAACAACGAGCAGTACTTC	CASSLTAGGNNEQYF
TRBV5-4	-	TRBJ2-3	-	TGTGCCAGCAGCCCCGGGATAGATACGCAGTATTTT	CASSPGIDTQYF
TRBV7-2	TRBD2	TRBJ2-1	-	TGTGCCAGCAGCTTAGCGCCCGGGAGGGCCATAGATGAGCAGTTCTTC	CASSLAPGRAIDEQFF
TRBV3-1	-	TRBJ2-7	-	TGTGCCAGCAGCCACCGGGACGTAGTTTCCTACGAGCAGTACTTC	CASSHRDVVSYEQYF
TRBV7-2	TRBD1	TRBJ1-2	few	TGTGCCAGCAGCAGGGGACAGAACCGGGAGGGCTACACCTTC	CASSRGQNREGYTF
TRBV7-8	-	TRBJ2-7	few	TGTGCCAGCAGCCCGGACCGGCCGCTACAAGAATCCTACGAGCAGTACTTC	CASSPDRPLQESYEQYF
TRBV20-1	-	TRBJ1-5	-	TGCAGTGCTGGGGGGGGTCAAGTGGGAAATCAGCCCCAGCATTTT	CSAGGGQVGNQPQHF
TRBV6-5	-	TRBJ2-2	few	TGTGCCAGCAGTTACTTCGCCGGGGAGCTGTTTTTT	CASSYFAGELFF
TRBV30	-	TRBJ2-7	-	TGTGCCTGGAGTGTGGGGGGGCTCGAGCAGTACTTC	CAWSVGGLEQYF
TRBV12-3/TRBV12-4	TRBD2	TRBJ2-7	many	TGTGCCAGCAGTTTAACTAGCGGGAGAAGGGAGCAGTACTTC	CASSLTSGRREQYF
TRBV10-3	-	TRBJ2-3	-	TGTGCCATCAGTCCGAGGGATACGCAGTATTTT	CAISPRDTQYF
TRBV5-1	-	TRBJ2-7	few	TGCGCCAGCAGCTTATCTACCGGGACGTCTTACGAGCAGTACTTC	CASSLSTGTSYEQYF
TRBV5-6	TRBD2	TRBJ2-1	few	TGTGCCAGCAGCTCGACCAAAAGAGCGGGGGGACATTACAATGAGCAGTTCTTC	CASSSTKRAGGHYNEQFF
TRBV5-5	-	TRBJ2-7	-	TGTGCCAGCAGCTCCCACCCAGGGGGGAGCGGCTACGAGCAGTACTTC	CASSSHPGGSGYEQYF
TRBV5-1	-	TRBJ2-3	many	TGCGCCAGCAGCTTGATGGATAACACAGATACGCAGTATTTT	CASSLMDNTDTQYF
TRBV4-1	-	TRBJ2-7	-	TGCGCCAGCAGCCACGTACAGGCCGGGGACGAGCAGTACTTC	CASSHVQAGDEQYF
TRBV2	TRBD2	TRBJ2-7	-	TGTGCCAGCAGTGAAGCGCTCAGGACTAGCGCTAGGGTCTACGAGCAGTACTTC	CASSEALRTSARVYEQYF
TRBV10-3	-	TRBJ2-7	-	TGTGCCACCAAAGAGATTCGGGGATACGAGCAGTACTTC	CATKEIRGYEQYF
TRBV11-3	-	TRBJ2-1	-	TGTGCCAGCAGCTTTAATCGGGGTATGTGGGATGAGCAGTTCTTC	CASSFNRGMWDEQFF